This passage covers 25 T cell receptor beta chains from one sample sequenced in a study of T cells in Graves' hyperthyroidism and ophthalmopathy. RNA transcripts yielded amplified TCR beta CDR3 regions. With the HTBI primer set, the TCR CDR3 went through a first round of RT-PCR. TCRdb redid the calling of the multiplex PCR reads with MiXCR, one entry per CDR3 protein. The sample has roughly 500,000 distinct CDR3 sequences; approximately 25% are singletons. Source material: blood. The receptors come from a woman aged 25 to 39 with Graves' ophthalmopathy.

V is TRBV12-3 or TRBV12-4 and J is TRBJ1-5, with D hard to call. Trimming removed 6 bases from V and 7 bases from J, with 13 bases in between. This CDR3 has 13 residues. CDR3 sequence reads: CASSLGQSQPQHF. The CDR3 coding sequence is TGTGCCAGCAGCCTCGGGCAGTCCCAGCCCCAGCATTTT.

The rearrangement joins TRBV6-2 or TRBV6-3 to TRBJ2-2, with D perhaps being TRBD1 or TRBD2 (5 bases each). CDR3 length: 13 residues. The V end lost 11 bases, the J end lost 6 bases, and 16 bases lay between the germline ends. Germline V gene sequence: CDR1 MNHEY, CDR2 SVGEGT. CDR3 nucleotides: TGTGCCGTCCAAAAAGGGGACGCCGGGGAGCTGTTTTTT. This translates into CAVQKGDAGELFF.

This clonotype was counted ten times or more. J is TRBJ2-5 and V is TRBV2, with D tentatively TRBD2 (6 bases). CDR3 length: 12 residues. Deletions cut 8 bases from V and 4 bases from J, with 11 bases between. Germline CDR1 reads SNHLY; CDR2 reads FYNNEI. In DNA, the CDR3 is TGTGCCAGCTGGGGGGAAGGAGAGACCCAGTACTTC. It codes for CASWGEGETQYF.

The V call is TRBV12-3 or TRBV12-4, the J call TRBJ2-7, with 7 bases lining up with TRBD2. With 6 bases clipped from V and 0 bases from J, the junction kept 8 bases outside the gene matches. The CDR3 sequence is 15 residues long. CDR3 sequence (DNA): TGTGCCAGCAGGGGCCTGCGGGGGAACTCCTACGAGCAGTACTTC. Encoded protein: CASRGLRGNSYEQYF.

This clonotype occurred a few times. The rearrangement joins TRBV27 to TRBJ1-1, with a tentative D call TRBD1 (5 bases). Per germline, CDR1 MNHEY and CDR2 SMNVEV (reference sequence). V shed 4 bases and J shed 0 bases, with 18 bases lying between them. The CDR3 consists of 17 residues. In DNA form, the CDR3 reads TGTGCCAGCAGTTCTCCACCCCGGGGCATAATGAACACTGAAGCTTTCTTT. Protein: CASSSPPRGIMNTEAFF.

This chain joins TRBV28 and TRBJ1-6; D remains ambiguous. Germline V gene sequence: CDR1 MDHEN, CDR2 SYDVKM. Trimming took 5 bases from V and 7 from J, leaving 15 bases between them. The CDR3 length is 15 residues. The CDR3 loop is CASSTPRARNSPLHF. The CDR3 nucleotides read TGTGCCAGCAGTACGCCACGGGCCAGGAATTCACCCCTCCACTTT.

In this sample, this clonotype turned up many times. V usage is TRBV24-1 and J usage is TRBJ1-5; TRBD1 agrees at 7 bases. This CDR3 comprises 15 residues. The V gene's germline CDR1 is KGHDR and CDR2 SFDVKD. V gave up 4 bases and J gave up 6 bases; unmatched junction bases: 8. In nucleotides, the CDR3 is TGTGCCACCAGTGAGAGACAGGGATCGGCTCAGCCCCAGCATTTT. It codes for CATSERQGSAQPQHF.

V and J are TRBV12-3 or TRBV12-4 and TRBJ1-2; 7 bases fit TRBD1. The CDR3 is 12 residues long. J was trimmed by 6 bases and V by 7 bases; bases with no gene match: 5. The CDR3 DNA is TGTGCCAGCAATACAGGGGCTGATGGCTACACCTTC. Its protein product is CASNTGADGYTF.

This clonotype was counted many times. The chain employs TRBV19 and TRBJ1-1, with D hard to call. Trimming pared 2 bases from V and 4 bases from J, leaving 17 bases between. Germline V gene sequence: CDR1 LNHDA, CDR2 SQIVND (reference sequence). The CDR3 extends over 16 amino acids. CDR3: CASSISYGVEGTEAFF. As DNA, the CDR3 is TGTGCCAGTAGTATATCGTACGGGGTGGAGGGCACTGAAGCTTTCTTT.

This clonotype was seen many times. The genes are TRBV6-2 or TRBV6-3 and TRBJ2-2, with D tentatively TRBD1 (6 bases). Germline V gene data show CDR1 as MNHEY and CDR2 as SVGEGT. The CDR3 contains 17 residues. V lost 0 bases to trimming and J lost 1 base, with 12 bases between them. CDR3 residues: CASSYSFSRGNTGELFF. CDR3 in DNA: TGTGCCAGCAGTTACTCGTTTTCCAGGGGGAACACCGGGGAGCTGTTTTTT.

This clonotype came up many times. The chain is built from TRBV20-1 and TRBJ2-2; TRBD1 aligns across 7 bases. J was trimmed by 4 bases and V by 3 bases; bases with no gene match: 8. Per the germline V gene, CDR1 is DFQATT and CDR2 is SNEGSKA (reference sequence). The CDR3 loop spans 15 amino acids. The CDR3 DNA reads as TGCAGTGCTAGGGCGGACAGGCTATCCACCGGGGAGCTGTTTTTT. Protein sequence: CSARADRLSTGELFF.

This clonotype was seen repeatedly, ten times or more. V usage is TRBV6-9 and J usage is TRBJ1-1; no clear D. V dropped 11 bases and J dropped 3 bases, with 7 bases sitting between them. The CDR3 loop spans 10 amino acids. From germline, CDR1 is MNHGY and CDR2 SVAAGI. CDR3 protein: CAGWDTEAFF. The CDR3 bases are TGTGCCGGTTGGGACACTGAAGCTTTCTTT.

A few counts support this clonotype. Sequence at one end of the junction differs from germline and may be a read error. V and J are TRBV9 and TRBJ1-2, with D tentatively TRBD1 (5 bases). Germline V lookup: CDR1 SGDLS, CDR2 YYNGEE. The CDR3 is made up of 14 amino acids. CDR3 amino acids: CASSVDQTVYGCTF. In DNA, the CDR3 is TGTGCCAGCAGCGTAGACCAGACAGTCTATGGCTGCACCTTC.

This clonotype was recorded at least ten times. The chain uses TRBV20-1 and TRBJ2-7, with D maybe TRBD1 (6 bases). CDR1 is DFQATT, CDR2 SNEGSKA, per germline (reference sequence). Trimming took off 5 bases at V and 2 bases at J, with 19 bases between the two ends. This CDR3 region has 15 residues. The CDR3 bases are TGCAGTGCTCCACCCCACAGGGCCCAAACCTACGAGCAGTACTTC. Its translation is CSAPPHRAQTYEQYF.

This clonotype was found a few times. The gene calls are TRBV6-1 and TRBJ1-1, with D tentatively TRBD1 (5 bases). This CDR3 has 14 residues. Trimming removed 7 bases from V and 0 bases from J, with 12 bases in between. Germline-derived CDR1 and CDR2 are MNHNS and SASEGT. The CDR3 protein is CASKKGQMNTEAFF. The CDR3 region has the DNA TGTGCCAGCAAGAAGGGGCAGATGAACACTGAAGCTTTCTTT.

This clonotype was recorded many times. The chain links TRBV19 to TRBJ1-3, with D possibly TRBD1 on 5 matching bases. The germline V gene encodes CDR1 LNHDA and CDR2 SQIVND (reference sequence). The CDR3 is 13 amino acids. Trimming removed 5 bases at V and 0 bases at J, with 5 bases between. The CDR3 is CASSDSSGNTIYF. CDR3 DNA: TGTGCCAGTAGTGACAGCTCTGGAAACACCATATATTTT. Full variable domain (outside the CDR3, taken from reference TRBV19 and TRBJ1-3): DGGITQSPKYLFRKEGQNVTLSCEQNLNHDAMYWYRQDPGQGLRLIYYSQIVNDFQKGDIAEGYSVSREKKESFPLTVTSAQKNPTAFYLCASSDSSGNTIYFGEGSWLTVV.

This clonotype was recorded many times. V is TRBV28 and J is TRBJ2-4; 7 nucleotides match TRBD1. The ends lost 1 base at V and 9 bases at J; junction bases unmatched: 0. Germline loops: CDR1 MDHEN, CDR2 SYDVKM. CDR3 size: 12 residues. This CDR3 is CASSLSGGIQYF. The CDR3 nucleotides are TGTGCCAGCAGTTTATCAGGGGGCATTCAGTACTTC.

In its sample, this clonotype was seen many times. The chain couples TRBV2 to TRBJ2-2; D call uncertain. The CDR3 spans 12 residues. Germline V gives CDR1 SNHLY, CDR2 FYNNEI. Trimming stripped 5 bases from V and 4 bases from J, with 5 bases between. Here the CDR3 reads CASSRVTGELFF. CDR3 DNA: TGTGCCAGCAGTCGGGTCACCGGGGAGCTGTTTTTT.

Ten or more counts support this clonotype. The chain combines TRBV24-1 with TRBJ2-7; 12 bases are shared with TRBD1. The CDR3 is 15 amino acids. The germline V gene has CDR1 KGHDR and CDR2 SFDVKD. After removal of 3 bases from V and 5 bases from J, the junction contained 4 bases not matched to a gene. The CDR3 DNA is TGTGCCACCAGTGATCCCGGGACAGGGGGCAACGAGCAGTACTTC. As protein: CATSDPGTGGNEQYF.

This clonotype came up many times. The rearrangement joins TRBV12-3 or TRBV12-4 to TRBJ1-5; D might be TRBD1 (5 bases). The V end lost 2 bases, the J end lost 6 bases, and 11 bases lay between the germline ends. This CDR3 has 14 residues. CDR3 region: CASSLRSGAQPQHF. The CDR3 DNA reads TGTGCCAGCAGTTTAAGGTCCGGGGCTCAGCCCCAGCATTTT.

The J gene is TRBJ1-5, the V gene TRBV6-2 or TRBV6-3, with TRBD1 matching 12 bases. Germline V gene data show CDR1 as MNHEY and CDR2 as SVGEGT. V dropped 2 bases and J dropped 5; count of bases not matched to a gene: 7. The CDR3 sequence is 17 residues long. The CDR3 sequence is CASSYRSRDRGHQPQHF. The DNA of the CDR3 is TGTGCCAGCAGTTACCGAAGCCGGGACAGGGGGCATCAGCCCCAGCATTTT.

In this sample, this clonotype turned up many times. CDR3 loop: CASSFQGPQHF. The CDR3 bases are TGTGCCAGCAGTTTTCAGGGTCCCCAGCATTTT. The rearrangement joins TRBV12-3 or TRBV12-4 to TRBJ1-5; D may be TRBD1 (5 bases). CDR3 length equals 11 residues. The V gene lost 3 bases and the J gene lost 10 bases, with 7 bases spanning the gap.

Ten or more counts support this clonotype. The rearrangement links TRBV6-5 to TRBJ1-3, with 7 positions matching TRBD1. The J segment lost 2 bases and the V segment lost 2 bases, leaving 3 bases of the junction unmatched. Per the germline V gene, CDR1 is MNHEY and CDR2 is SVGAGI. The CDR3 loop spans 15 amino acids. Written as DNA, the CDR3 is TGTGCCAGCAGTTACCGCGGACAGGCTGGAAACACCATATATTTT. The encoded protein is CASSYRGQAGNTIYF.

There are a few counts of this clonotype. This sequence joins TRBV10-3 and TRBJ2-5, with 10 bases aligning to TRBD1. The J segment lost 6 bases and the V segment lost 4 bases, leaving 5 bases of the junction unmatched. Germline V gene lookup returns CDR1 ENHRY and CDR2 SYGVKD. The CDR3 is made up of 14 amino acids. CDR3 coding DNA: TGTGCCATCAGTGGGACAGGGGGTAAGAAGACCCAGTACTTC. Translation: CAISGTGGKKTQYF.

There are many counts of this clonotype. The CDR3 sequence is CASSWDRVSEQYF. The CDR3 DNA sequence: TGTGCCAGCAGCTGGGACAGGGTGAGCGAGCAGTACTTC. The chain has TRBV11-3 and TRBJ2-7, with TRBD1 matching over 9 bases. J was trimmed by 6 bases and V by 4 bases; bases with no gene match: 4. This CDR3 is 13 amino acids long. The V gene's germline CDR1 is SGHNT and CDR2 YENEEA.